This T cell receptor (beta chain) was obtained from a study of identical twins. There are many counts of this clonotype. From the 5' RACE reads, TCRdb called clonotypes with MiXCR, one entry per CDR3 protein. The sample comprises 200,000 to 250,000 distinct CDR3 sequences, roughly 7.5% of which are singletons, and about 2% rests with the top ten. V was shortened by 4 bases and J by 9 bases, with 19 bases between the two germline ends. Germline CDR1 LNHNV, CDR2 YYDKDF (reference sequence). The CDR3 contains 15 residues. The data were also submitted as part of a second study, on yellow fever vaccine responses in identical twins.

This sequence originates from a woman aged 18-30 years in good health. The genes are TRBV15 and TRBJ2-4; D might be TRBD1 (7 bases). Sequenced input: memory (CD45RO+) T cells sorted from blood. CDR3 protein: CATSTEGAGNAIQYF. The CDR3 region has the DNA TGTGCCACCAGCACCGAGGGGGCGGGGAACGCCATTCAGTACTTC.